What follows describes a single T cell receptor (beta chain). Its antigen is not known. The data originate from a study of long-term antiretroviral therapy in people with HIV. Study findings and constraints: Adherence to ART, viral resistance and therapy changes lacked any data.

Survey-level resolution applied to immunoSEQ assay v3.0. Only in-frame clones appear in the TCRdb table, and some are missing; sequencing was by immunoSEQ multiplex PCR. The sample has over 25,000 clones, around 78% seen once. CDR1 and CDR2 (germline): MNHEY, SMNVEV (reference sequence). The CDR3 runs to 15 residues. J was trimmed by 4 bases and V by 5 bases; bases with no gene match: 5. This rearrangement joins TRBV27 to TRBJ2-2, with 9 bases that match TRBD2. Sequenced here: unsorted PBMCs, sampled 1.5 years before starting antiretroviral therapy. The receptor comes from a man aged 18 to 30 with HIV. The DNA for the CDR3 is TGTGCCAGCAGTGCCGGGACTAGCCCCACCGGGGAGCTGTTTTTT. Encoded protein: CASSAGTSPTGELFF.